Listed below are T cell receptor beta chains from one sample, sequenced in a study of blood T cell repertoires in COVID-19. Using immunoSEQ multiplex PCR, the repertoire was profiled, and TCRdb retains in-frame clones only, with some absent. The sample includes around 260,000 clones, roughly 90% seen only once; the top ten take approximately 3%. The sample taken for sequencing was peripheral blood. All receptors come from a woman under 40 with active or convalescent COVID-19. Each CDR3 is given with its conserved first and last residue. Fields, in order: D gene, CDR3 length, clone size, J gene, V gene, CDR3 DNA, CDR3 protein. D genes are given only for firm matches. Size tells how often a clone was seen (once, few, many) or the class of an expanded clone, and some rows leave it out.

d_gene: TRBD1; len: 16; abundance: NA; j_gene: TRBJ2-3; v_gene: TRBV7-3; CDR3nt: TGTGCCAGCAGCCCTACCCCCGGACAGGCGGCGGATACGCAGTATTTT; CDR3aa: CASSPTPGQAADTQYF
d_gene: NA; len: 13; abundance: NA; j_gene: TRBJ1-3; v_gene: TRBV7-2; CDR3nt: TGTGCCAGCAGCTTGACTATAGGCACCACCATATATTTT; CDR3aa: CASSLTIGTTIYF
d_gene: NA; len: 16; abundance: NA; j_gene: TRBJ2-2; v_gene: TRBV7-8; CDR3nt: TGTGCCAGCAGCAGGAGAGCGGTTACGAACACCGGGGAGCTGTTTTTT; CDR3aa: CASSRRAVTNTGELFF
d_gene: NA; len: 14; abundance: NA; j_gene: TRBJ2-5; v_gene: TRBV15; CDR3nt: TGTGCCACCAGCAGAGATGGTGTACGAGGGACCCAGTACTTC; CDR3aa: CATSRDGVRGTQYF
d_gene: TRBD1; len: 14; abundance: NA; j_gene: TRBJ2-3; v_gene: TRBV5-1; CDR3nt: TGCGCCAGCAGGTTGGGGACAGGCACAGATACGCAGTATTTT; CDR3aa: CASRLGTGTDTQYF
d_gene: NA; len: 17; abundance: NA; j_gene: TRBJ1-3; v_gene: TRBV7-6; CDR3nt: TGTGCCAGCAGCTTTATGAGGGAGGGCCTCTCTGGAAACACCATATATTTT; CDR3aa: CASSFMREGLSGNTIYF
d_gene: NA; len: 11; abundance: NA; j_gene: TRBJ1-2; v_gene: TRBV29-1; CDR3nt: TGCAGCGTCCCTAAGACAGGTGGCTACACCTTC; CDR3aa: CSVPKTGGYTF
d_gene: NA; len: 13; abundance: NA; j_gene: TRBJ1-2; v_gene: TRBV2; CDR3nt: TGTGCCAGCACAACCGGGGCTAACTATGGCTACACCTTC; CDR3aa: CASTTGANYGYTF
d_gene: TRBD2; len: 15; abundance: NA; j_gene: TRBJ2-3; v_gene: TRBV7-2; CDR3nt: TGTGCCAGCAGCTTAACTAGCGGGGTCTCAGATACGCAGTATTTT; CDR3aa: CASSLTSGVSDTQYF
d_gene: NA; len: 15; abundance: once; j_gene: TRBJ1-2; v_gene: TRBV7-8; CDR3nt: TGTGCCAGCAGCTTAGAAGGACAGAATTACTATGGCTACACCTTC; CDR3aa: CASSLEGQNYYGYTF
d_gene: NA; len: 15; abundance: NA; j_gene: TRBJ2-2; v_gene: TRBV30; CDR3nt: TGTGCCTGGGGCTGGGGGGTTGGTGGCACCGGGGAGCTGTTTTTT; CDR3aa: CAWGWGVGGTGELFF
d_gene: TRBD1; len: 14; abundance: few; j_gene: TRBJ1-1; v_gene: TRBV4-2; CDR3nt: TGTGCCAGCAGCCAGGTCGGGACAGCCCCTGAAGCTTTCTTT; CDR3aa: CASSQVGTAPEAFF
d_gene: TRBD1; len: 18; abundance: NA; j_gene: TRBJ1-1; v_gene: TRBV4-1; CDR3nt: TGCGCCAGCAGCCCACCGTCGACAGGGACGGAGGAGGACACTGAAGCTTTCTTT; CDR3aa: CASSPPSTGTEEDTEAFF
d_gene: NA; len: 13; abundance: NA; j_gene: TRBJ2-2; v_gene: TRBV12-3/TRBV12-4; CDR3nt: TGTGCCAGCAGTTTACCGTACGGCGGGGAGCTGTTTTTT; CDR3aa: CASSLPYGGELFF
d_gene: NA; len: 11; abundance: NA; j_gene: TRBJ1-1; v_gene: TRBV28; CDR3nt: TGTGCCGTAAGGAGGAACACTGAAGCTTTCTTT; CDR3aa: CAVRRNTEAFF
d_gene: TRBD2; len: 16; abundance: NA; j_gene: TRBJ2-5; v_gene: TRBV5-4; CDR3nt: TGTGCCAGCAGCTTGGTGAGCGGGAATCCTGAAGAGACCCAGTACTTC; CDR3aa: CASSLVSGNPEETQYF
d_gene: TRBD1; len: 15; abundance: NA; j_gene: TRBJ2-2; v_gene: TRBV19; CDR3nt: TGTGCCAGTAGCCGGGACAGGGTGAACACCGGGGAGCTGTTTTTT; CDR3aa: CASSRDRVNTGELFF
d_gene: NA; len: 17; abundance: NA; j_gene: TRBJ1-3; v_gene: TRBV6-6; CDR3nt: TGTGCCAGCAGTCCCCTTTTACAGGGCTTGACGGGAAACACCATATATTTT; CDR3aa: CASSPLLQGLTGNTIYF
d_gene: TRBD1; len: 17; abundance: NA; j_gene: TRBJ1-6; v_gene: TRBV6-2/TRBV6-3; CDR3nt: TGTGCCAGCAGTCAGATACCCCGGGGACAGCGGAATTCACCCCTCCACTTT; CDR3aa: CASSQIPRGQRNSPLHF
d_gene: NA; len: 18; abundance: NA; j_gene: TRBJ2-6; v_gene: TRBV6-4; CDR3nt: TGTGCCAGCAGTGCCTCCGTGCCTGGGAGCTCTGGGGCCAACGTCCTGACTTTC; CDR3aa: CASSASVPGSSGANVLTF
d_gene: NA; len: 13; abundance: once; j_gene: TRBJ2-5; v_gene: TRBV20-1; CDR3nt: TGCAGTGCTAGTGGGGGGCTGGGTGAGACCCAGTACTTC; CDR3aa: CSASGGLGETQYF
d_gene: NA; len: 14; abundance: NA; j_gene: TRBJ2-7; v_gene: TRBV6-2/TRBV6-3; CDR3nt: TGTGCCAGCAGTTACGGGCAGGGAATAACCGAGCAGTACTTC; CDR3aa: CASSYGQGITEQYF
d_gene: TRBD1; len: 22; abundance: NA; j_gene: TRBJ1-1; v_gene: TRBV14; CDR3nt: TGTGCCAGCAGCCAATCGGGTTTGGGGGTAGGGGGCGCAGTCCGGATGAACACTGAAGCTTTCTTT; CDR3aa: CASSQSGLGVGGAVRMNTEAFF
d_gene: TRBD1; len: 14; abundance: NA; j_gene: TRBJ1-5; v_gene: TRBV29-1; CDR3nt: TGCAGCGTTTCCGGGACAGGGAGCAATCAGCCCCAGCATTTT; CDR3aa: CSVSGTGSNQPQHF
d_gene: NA; len: 16; abundance: NA; j_gene: TRBJ2-3; v_gene: TRBV5-1; CDR3nt: TGCGCCAGCAGCTTGGTGGCGGACTCTAGCACAGATACGCAGTATTTT; CDR3aa: CASSLVADSSTDTQYF
d_gene: TRBD2; len: 16; abundance: NA; j_gene: TRBJ2-1; v_gene: TRBV3-1/TRBV3-2; CDR3nt: TGTGCCAGCAGCCAAGCGGGACTAGCGGGGGACAATGAGCAGTTCTTC; CDR3aa: CASSQAGLAGDNEQFF
d_gene: NA; len: 16; abundance: NA; j_gene: TRBJ2-3; v_gene: TRBV27; CDR3nt: TGTGCCAGCAGTTCGCGACAGGCCTCTAGCACAGATACGCAGTATTTT; CDR3aa: CASSSRQASSTDTQYF
d_gene: TRBD1; len: 14; abundance: NA; j_gene: TRBJ1-4; v_gene: TRBV18; CDR3nt: TGTGCCAGCTCACTCACAGGGGTAATGGAAAAACTGTTTTTT; CDR3aa: CASSLTGVMEKLFF
d_gene: NA; len: 14; abundance: NA; j_gene: TRBJ1-2; v_gene: TRBV3-1/TRBV3-2; CDR3nt: TGTGCCAGCAGCCAAGATACGCAGGGGATTGGCTACACCTTC; CDR3aa: CASSQDTQGIGYTF
d_gene: TRBD1; len: 15; abundance: NA; j_gene: TRBJ2-6; v_gene: TRBV10-3; CDR3nt: TGTGCCATCAGGCCCGACAGGGATGGGGCCAACGTCCTGACTTTC; CDR3aa: CAIRPDRDGANVLTF
d_gene: NA; len: 11; abundance: NA; j_gene: TRBJ2-7; v_gene: TRBV19; CDR3nt: TGTGCCACCCGGGAAGCCTACGAGCAGTACTTC; CDR3aa: CATREAYEQYF
d_gene: NA; len: 20; abundance: NA; j_gene: TRBJ2-7; v_gene: TRBV21-1; CDR3nt: TGTGCCAGCAGCAAAGAAGTGACAGTCAACCTCCTTCACTGCTACTACGAGCAGTACTTC; CDR3aa: CASSKEVTVNLLHCYYEQYF
d_gene: NA; len: 13; abundance: NA; j_gene: TRBJ1-2; v_gene: TRBV19; CDR3nt: TGTGCCAGTAGCCCCGACAGCACCTATGGCTACACCTTC; CDR3aa: CASSPDSTYGYTF
d_gene: NA; len: 16; abundance: NA; j_gene: TRBJ1-1; v_gene: TRBV27; CDR3nt: TGTGCCAGCAGAGGTGTCACCACGCCAGGGTACACTGAAGCTTTCTTT; CDR3aa: CASRGVTTPGYTEAFF
d_gene: TRBD1; len: 16; abundance: NA; j_gene: TRBJ1-5; v_gene: TRBV19; CDR3nt: TGTGCCAGTAGTATGGGAACAGGGGTTCCCAATCAGCCCCAGCATTTT; CDR3aa: CASSMGTGVPNQPQHF
d_gene: TRBD2; len: 16; abundance: NA; j_gene: TRBJ2-3; v_gene: TRBV24-1; CDR3nt: TGTGCCACCAGTGATTTAAGCGGGGGCGGCACAGATACGCAGTATTTT; CDR3aa: CATSDLSGGGTDTQYF
d_gene: NA; len: 15; abundance: NA; j_gene: TRBJ2-5; v_gene: TRBV4-2; CDR3nt: TGTGCCAGCAGCCAGAATAGAGAGTACCAAGAGACCCAGTACTTC; CDR3aa: CASSQNREYQETQYF
d_gene: NA; len: 15; abundance: NA; j_gene: TRBJ2-2; v_gene: TRBV7-8; CDR3nt: TGTGCCAGCAGCTTAGTAGTCGCGAACACCGGGGAGCTGTTTTTT; CDR3aa: CASSLVVANTGELFF
d_gene: NA; len: 14; abundance: NA; j_gene: TRBJ1-2; v_gene: TRBV4-3; CDR3nt: TGCGCCAGCAGCCAGGCGACGGGGAGTGGAGGCTACACCTTC; CDR3aa: CASSQATGSGGYTF
d_gene: TRBD1; len: 16; abundance: NA; j_gene: TRBJ1-5; v_gene: TRBV6-2/TRBV6-3; CDR3nt: TGTGCCAGCAGTCCCGGGCCGGGACAGGGACTACAGCCCCAGCATTTT; CDR3aa: CASSPGPGQGLQPQHF
d_gene: TRBD2; len: 17; abundance: few; j_gene: TRBJ2-2; v_gene: TRBV7-2; CDR3nt: TGTGCCAGCAGCTTAGGGGGAGGGCCGAAAAACACCGGGGAGCTGTTTTTT; CDR3aa: CASSLGGGPKNTGELFF
d_gene: NA; len: 16; abundance: NA; j_gene: TRBJ1-2; v_gene: TRBV4-2; CDR3nt: TGTGCCAGCAGCCAAGACCTACAGGGTAAGGACTATGGCTACACCTTC; CDR3aa: CASSQDLQGKDYGYTF
d_gene: NA; len: 12; abundance: NA; j_gene: TRBJ1-1; v_gene: TRBV18; CDR3nt: TGTGCCAGCTCCACGGAGGGAACTGAAGCTTTCTTT; CDR3aa: CASSTEGTEAFF
d_gene: NA; len: 14; abundance: NA; j_gene: TRBJ1-2; v_gene: TRBV9; CDR3nt: TGTGCCAGCAGCGCTTTAGACCGGGACTATGGCTACACCTTC; CDR3aa: CASSALDRDYGYTF
d_gene: TRBD2; len: 15; abundance: NA; j_gene: TRBJ2-5; v_gene: TRBV28; CDR3nt: TGTGCCAGCAGTTTTCCCCTAGCGGGACGGGAGACCCAGTACTTC; CDR3aa: CASSFPLAGRETQYF
d_gene: TRBD2; len: 13; abundance: NA; j_gene: TRBJ2-5; v_gene: TRBV2; CDR3nt: TGTGCCAGCACCGGAGCGGGGGGGCTAGGTCCGTACTTC; CDR3aa: CASTGAGGLGPYF
d_gene: NA; len: 14; abundance: NA; j_gene: TRBJ2-3; v_gene: TRBV5-1; CDR3nt: TGCGCCAGCAGCTTGGCCCCCGTCCCAGATACGCAGTATTTT; CDR3aa: CASSLAPVPDTQYF
d_gene: TRBD1; len: 16; abundance: NA; j_gene: TRBJ1-3; v_gene: TRBV5-1; CDR3nt: TGCGCCAGCAGCTCTACAGCGCAGGGGGGTGGAAACACCATATATTTT; CDR3aa: CASSSTAQGGGNTIYF
d_gene: NA; len: 14; abundance: NA; j_gene: TRBJ1-1; v_gene: TRBV6-5; CDR3nt: TGTGCCAGCACTGGGACCTGGGGGGGAACTGAAGCTTTCTTT; CDR3aa: CASTGTWGGTEAFF
d_gene: TRBD2; len: 16; abundance: NA; j_gene: TRBJ2-1; v_gene: TRBV6-2/TRBV6-3; CDR3nt: TGTGCCAGCAGTTACGCCCGACTAGCGGGGGGGGGCGAGCAGTTCTTC; CDR3aa: CASSYARLAGGGEQFF
d_gene: NA; len: 15; abundance: NA; j_gene: TRBJ1-4; v_gene: TRBV19; CDR3nt: TGTGCCAGTGGTTTGGGGCAGACCACAAATGAAAAACTGTTTTTT; CDR3aa: CASGLGQTTNEKLFF
d_gene: TRBD1; len: 17; abundance: NA; j_gene: TRBJ2-5; v_gene: TRBV28; CDR3nt: TGTGCCAGCAGTTCACAAACCGGGACAGGGGGCTCGGGGACCCAGTACTTC; CDR3aa: CASSSQTGTGGSGTQYF